A selection of T cell receptor beta chains follows, all from one sample in a study of CD8+ T cells in alopecia areata. TCRdb keeps only in-frame clones here, not all; method: immunoSEQ multiplex PCR. The sample consists of about 270,000 clones, 60% of them appearing once. Sample: CD4+ T cells sorted from blood, taken between weeks 51 and 54, from a patient treated with tofacitinib. These receptors were obtained from a human donor with alopecia areata. The CDR3 runs from the conserved cysteine through the conserved F or W. Fields, in order: D gene, V gene, J gene, clone size, CDR3 DNA, CDR3 protein. The D gene is left open where the match is weak. A clone size is listed for some rows: how often the clone was seen (once, few, many), or a class if it is expanded.

>-|TRBV30|TRBJ1-5|-
TGTGCCTGGAGTATAGGGGGATTAAGTCAGCCCCAGCATTTT
CAWSIGGLSQPQHF
>-|TRBV29-1|TRBJ2-5|-
TGCAGCGTTGGACTAGGCCAAGAGACCCAGTACTTC
CSVGLGQETQYF
>TRBD1|TRBV2|TRBJ2-3|-
TGTGCCAGCAGTGCGTGGGACAGTGGCACAGATACGCAGTATTTT
CASSAWDSGTDTQYF
>-|TRBV9|TRBJ2-5|few
TGTGCCAGCAGCGTAGACGGAGGAGAGACCCAGTACTTC
CASSVDGGETQYF
>TRBD2|TRBV7-2|TRBJ2-1|-
TGTGCCAGCAGCTTAGTAGCGGGGGATCCCTACAATGAGCAGTTCTTC
CASSLVAGDPYNEQFF
>-|TRBV4-3|TRBJ1-2|-
TGCGCCAGCAGCCGGGGCAGCCACTATGGCTACACCTTC
CASSRGSHYGYTF
>-|TRBV30|TRBJ1-1|-
TGTGCCTGGAGTCTCCAACCCAGGAACACTGAAGCTTTCTTT
CAWSLQPRNTEAFF
>-|TRBV7-9|TRBJ1-2|-
TGTGCCAGCAGCTTAGTAACTGGTGGCTACACCTTC
CASSLVTGGYTF
>-|TRBV6-6|TRBJ2-5|few
TGTGCCAGCAGTTACCCCGGTAAAGAGACCCAGTACTTC
CASSYPGKETQYF
>-|TRBV29-1|TRBJ2-5|-
TGCAGCGTTGAAGAATTCTTGGGGGCGTACGACTTC
CSVEEFLGAYDF
>-|TRBV5-8|TRBJ1-2|few
TGTGCCAGCAGCCTGATTACAGGGAACTATGGCTACACCTTC
CASSLITGNYGYTF
>-|TRBV5-1|TRBJ2-7|-
TGCGCCAGCAGCTTTACAGGGACTTCCTACGAGCAGTACTTC
CASSFTGTSYEQYF
>-|TRBV4-2|TRBJ1-1|few
TGTGCCAGCAGCCAAGATGGCATGAACACTGAAGCTTTCTTT
CASSQDGMNTEAFF
>TRBD1|TRBV29-1|TRBJ2-5|-
TGCAGCGCTGGGACAGGACTTGCGTTTGGGACCCAGTACTTC
CSAGTGLAFGTQYF
>TRBD1|TRBV29-1|TRBJ1-2|-
TGCAGCGCTCAGGGGGGAGAATCTGGCTACACCTTC
CSAQGGESGYTF
>TRBD1|TRBV9|TRBJ1-2|few
TGTGCCAGCAGCGTAGAGACAGGGAGGCTGTATGGCTACACCTTC
CASSVETGRLYGYTF
>-|TRBV7-9|TRBJ1-2|few
TGTGCCAGCAGCTTAGCGCTTACAAACTATGGCTACACCTTC
CASSLALTNYGYTF
>-|TRBV29-1|TRBJ2-7|-
TGCAGCGTTGGGTCTTCGACCCCCTACGAGCAGTACTTC
CSVGSSTPYEQYF
>TRBD1|TRBV11-2|TRBJ1-3|-
TGTGCCAGCAGCGTTGGGACAGGGGGTCTCGGAAACACCATATATTTT
CASSVGTGGLGNTIYF
>-|TRBV9|TRBJ2-3|-
TGTGCCAGCAGCGTGAACCGTGCTAGCACAGATACGCAGTATTTT
CASSVNRASTDTQYF
>TRBD2|TRBV30|TRBJ2-3|-
TGTGCCTATAGCGGGGAGAGCACAGATACGCAGTATTTT
CAYSGESTDTQYF
>TRBD1|TRBV30|TRBJ1-4|-
TGTGCCTGGAGACAGGGGACGACTAATGAAAAACTGTTTTTT
CAWRQGTTNEKLFF
>TRBD1|TRBV2|TRBJ1-1|few
TGTGCCAGCAGTGAAAACAGGGGGACTGAAGCTTTCTTT
CASSENRGTEAFF
>-|TRBV30|TRBJ2-1|-
TGTGCCTGGAGGGGGGGCTTTAATTACTTTGGGTCATATGAGCAGTTCTTC
CAWRGGFNYFGSYEQFF
>-|TRBV7-2|TRBJ1-6|-
TGTGCCAGCAGCTTAGATCTATCGGGGACGAATAATTCACCCCTCCACTTT
CASSLDLSGTNNSPLHF
>-|TRBV27|TRBJ2-1|-
TGTGCCAGCAGTCCGAGGACGGGGCGTACACACAATGAGCAGTTCTTC
CASSPRTGRTHNEQFF